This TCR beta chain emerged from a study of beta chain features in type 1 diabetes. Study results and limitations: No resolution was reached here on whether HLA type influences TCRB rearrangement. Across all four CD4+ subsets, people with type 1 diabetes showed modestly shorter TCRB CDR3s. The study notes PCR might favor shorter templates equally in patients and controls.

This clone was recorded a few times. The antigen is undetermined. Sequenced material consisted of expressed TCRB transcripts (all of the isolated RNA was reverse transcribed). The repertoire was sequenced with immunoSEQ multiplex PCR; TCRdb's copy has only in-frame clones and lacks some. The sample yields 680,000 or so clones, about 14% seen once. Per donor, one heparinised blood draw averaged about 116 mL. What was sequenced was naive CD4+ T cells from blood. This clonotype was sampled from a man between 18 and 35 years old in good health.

CDR3 nucleotide sequence: TGTGCCAGCAGTTTCCGGCAGTCCTACAATGAGCAGTTCTTC. Its protein is CASSFRQSYNEQFF. The chain links TRBV28 to TRBJ2-1; D unclear. Trimming stripped 3 bases from V and 1 base from J, with 7 bases between. This CDR3 is 14 amino acids long. The germline V gene encodes CDR1 MDHEN and CDR2 SYDVKM.